This T cell receptor beta chain is drawn from a study of T-cell reconstitution after alpha-beta-depleted transplantation in children (dated by TCRdb to the mid-2010s). Regarding the research as a whole: Using TCR repertoire profiling, the study followed T-cell immune reconstitution in a quantitative way in children after TCRalphabeta/CD19-depleted allogeneic hematopoietic cell transplantation. Summary of the overall study and its limitations: In some patients, the high TCRbeta diversity seen at day 60 was put down to recipient T cells and intrathymic progenitors that had survived conditioning. The apparently early recovery of alphabetaT-cell counts about two months after transplant reportedly depended on only several hundred rapidly expanded clones that came from non-depleted graft cells. Over the following months the frequencies of hyperexpanded clones went down, and after one year T-cell counts and TCRbeta diversity were mostly credited to newly produced T cells.

Its CDR3 holds 13 amino acids, cysteine through phenylalanine. Only CDR3 DNA remains: 39 bases, in frame from the first base. For CDR1 and CDR2, the germline V gene (reference sequence) lists DFQATT and SNEGSKA. The library was produced with PCR. The sequencer listed for this sample is Illumina HiSeq 2500. TCR libraries were prepared with molecular barcoding, using unique molecular identifiers to normalize TCRbeta repertoire quantification. TCRdb handled the public reads itself, with Q25 trimming in fastp and clone calling in MiXCR, and kept productive beta chains. Every distinct CDR3 protein forms one entry, paired with its most common genes and DNA. In this sample the table shows approximately 300,000 distinct CDR3 sequences, approximately 10% of which occur a single time. The ten largest account for about a quarter of the sample. The treatment or condition label corresponds to: allogeneic hematopoietic cell transplantation with graft depleted of TCRalphabeta T cells and CD19 B cells. TCRalphabeta/CD19-depleted allogeneic hematopoietic cell grafts were given to the transplant recipients, all of whom were children.

Of note for this clonotype: This receptor's antigen is unknown. A read error may produce the germline difference seen at one junction end.

The specimen was peripheral blood, collected 180 days after TCRalphabeta/CD19-depleted stem cell transplant. The chain is made from TRBV20-1 and TRBJ2-7, with TRBD2 perhaps the D gene, on 5 matching bases. This receptor was identified in a male patient aged 2 to 9 who had a stem cell transplant for chronic granulomatous disease, so the T cells may come from the graft donor. The DNA reads TGCAGTGCTAGAGGACTAAGATCCTACGAGCGGTACTTC. This translates into CSARGLRSYERYF.